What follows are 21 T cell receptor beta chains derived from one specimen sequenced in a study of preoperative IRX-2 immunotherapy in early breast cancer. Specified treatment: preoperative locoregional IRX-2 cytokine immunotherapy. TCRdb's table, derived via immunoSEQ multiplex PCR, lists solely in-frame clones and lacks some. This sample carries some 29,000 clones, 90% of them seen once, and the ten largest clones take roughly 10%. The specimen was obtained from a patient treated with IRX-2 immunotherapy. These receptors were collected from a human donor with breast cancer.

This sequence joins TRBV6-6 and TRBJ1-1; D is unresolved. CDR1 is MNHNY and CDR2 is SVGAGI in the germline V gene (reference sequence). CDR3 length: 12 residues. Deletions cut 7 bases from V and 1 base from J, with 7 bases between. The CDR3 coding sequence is TGTGCCAGCATGTCCGGGAACACTGAAGCTTTCTTT. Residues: CASMSGNTEAFF.

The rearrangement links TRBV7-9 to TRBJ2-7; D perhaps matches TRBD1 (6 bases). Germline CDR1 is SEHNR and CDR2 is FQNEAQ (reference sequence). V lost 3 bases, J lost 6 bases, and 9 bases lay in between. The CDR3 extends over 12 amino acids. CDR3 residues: CASSFRGGEQYF. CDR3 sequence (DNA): TGTGCCAGCAGCTTCAGAGGGGGCGAGCAGTACTTC. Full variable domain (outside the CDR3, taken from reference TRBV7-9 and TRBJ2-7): DTGVSQNPRHKITKRGQNVTFRCDPISEHNRLYWYRQTLGQGPEFLTYFQNEAQLEKSRLLSDRFSAERPKGSFSTLEIQRTEQGDSAMYLCASSFRGGEQYFGPGTRLTVT.

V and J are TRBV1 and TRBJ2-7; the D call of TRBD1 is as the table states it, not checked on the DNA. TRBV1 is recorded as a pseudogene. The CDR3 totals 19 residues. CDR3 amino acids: CTSSQDSHSGPGSSYEQYF. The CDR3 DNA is TGCACCAGCAGCCAAGATTCCCATTCTGGTCCAGGCTCCTCCTACGAGCAGTACTTC.

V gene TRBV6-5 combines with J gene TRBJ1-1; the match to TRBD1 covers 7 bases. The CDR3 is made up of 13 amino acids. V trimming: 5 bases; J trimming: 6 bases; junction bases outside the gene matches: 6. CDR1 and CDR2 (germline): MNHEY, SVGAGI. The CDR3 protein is CASSASGGPEAFF. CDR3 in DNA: TGTGCCAGCAGTGCATCAGGGGGTCCTGAAGCTTTCTTT.

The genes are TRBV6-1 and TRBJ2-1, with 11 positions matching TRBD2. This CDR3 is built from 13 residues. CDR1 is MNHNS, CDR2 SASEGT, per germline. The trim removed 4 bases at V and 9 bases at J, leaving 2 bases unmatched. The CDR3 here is CASSGLAGGEQFF. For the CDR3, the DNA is TGTGCCAGCAGTGGGCTAGCGGGAGGTGAGCAGTTCTTC.

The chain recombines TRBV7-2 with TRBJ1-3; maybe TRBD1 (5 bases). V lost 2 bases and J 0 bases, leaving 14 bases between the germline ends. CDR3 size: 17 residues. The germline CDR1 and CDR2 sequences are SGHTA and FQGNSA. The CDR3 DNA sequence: TGTGCCAGCAGCTTACTTTGGACATCGAGCTCTGGAAACACCATATATTTT. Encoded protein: CASSLLWTSSSGNTIYF.

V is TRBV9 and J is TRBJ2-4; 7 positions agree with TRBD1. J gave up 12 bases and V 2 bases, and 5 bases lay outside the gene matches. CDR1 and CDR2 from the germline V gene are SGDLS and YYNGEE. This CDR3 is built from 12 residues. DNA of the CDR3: TGTGCCAGCAGCGTCGGCACAGGGGATCAGTACTTC. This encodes CASSVGTGDQYF.

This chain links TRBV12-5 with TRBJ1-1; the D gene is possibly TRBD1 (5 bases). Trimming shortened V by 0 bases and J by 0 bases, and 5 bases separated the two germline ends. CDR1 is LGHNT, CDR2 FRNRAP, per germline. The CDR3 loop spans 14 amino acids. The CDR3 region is CASGLVGVNTEAFF. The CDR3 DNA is TGTGCTAGTGGTTTGGTGGGGGTGAACACTGAAGCTTTCTTT. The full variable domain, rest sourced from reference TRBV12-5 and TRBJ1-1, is DARVTQTPRHKVTEMGQEVTMRCQPILGHNTVFWYRQTMMQGLELLAYFRNRAPLDDSGMPKDRFSAEMPDATLATLKIQPSEPRDSAVYFCASGLVGVNTEAFFGQGTRLTVV.

The CDR3 sequence is CSVERGSGYEQYF. The DNA of the CDR3 is TGCAGCGTTGAACGGGGTAGCGGCTACGAGCAGTACTTC. The chain combines TRBV29-1 with TRBJ2-7, with D tentatively TRBD2 (6 bases). The CDR3 spans 13 residues. CDR1 and CDR2 from the germline V gene are SQVTM and ANQGSEA. Trimming cost V 2 bases and J 3 bases, with 11 bases left between them.

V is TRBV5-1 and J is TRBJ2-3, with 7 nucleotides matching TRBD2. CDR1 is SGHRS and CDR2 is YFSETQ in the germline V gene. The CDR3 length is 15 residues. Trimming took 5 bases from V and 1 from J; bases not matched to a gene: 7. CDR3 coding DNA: TGCGCCAGCAGTACCGGGACTACGGGCACAGATACGCAGTATTTT. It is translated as CASSTGTTGTDTQYF.

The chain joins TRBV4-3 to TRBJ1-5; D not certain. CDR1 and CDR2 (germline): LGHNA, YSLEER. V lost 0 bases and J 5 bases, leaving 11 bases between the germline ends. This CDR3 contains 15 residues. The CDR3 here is CASSQERRADQPQHF. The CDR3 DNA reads TGCGCCAGCAGCCAAGAACGGAGGGCGGATCAGCCCCAGCATTTT.

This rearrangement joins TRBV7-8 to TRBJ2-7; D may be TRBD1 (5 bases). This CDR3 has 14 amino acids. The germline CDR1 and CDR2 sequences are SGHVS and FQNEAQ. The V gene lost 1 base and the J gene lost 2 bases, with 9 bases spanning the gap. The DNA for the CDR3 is TGTGCCAGCAGCTTAGAAACAGGCGCCTACGAGCAGTACTTC. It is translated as CASSLETGAYEQYF.

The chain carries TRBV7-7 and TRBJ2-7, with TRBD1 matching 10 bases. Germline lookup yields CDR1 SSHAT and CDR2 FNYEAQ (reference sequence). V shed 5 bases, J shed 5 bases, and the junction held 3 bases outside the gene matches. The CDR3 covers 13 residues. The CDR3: CASSRDRGDEQYF. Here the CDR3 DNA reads TGTGCCAGCAGCAGGGACAGGGGAGACGAGCAGTACTTC.

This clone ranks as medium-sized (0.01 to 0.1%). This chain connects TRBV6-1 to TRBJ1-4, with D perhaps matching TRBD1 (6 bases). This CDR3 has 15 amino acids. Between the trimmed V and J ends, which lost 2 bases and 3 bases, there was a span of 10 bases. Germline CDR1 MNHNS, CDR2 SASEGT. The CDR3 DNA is TGTGCCAGCAGTGAATTGACAGGTTCTAATGAAAAACTGTTTTTT. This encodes CASSELTGSNEKLFF.

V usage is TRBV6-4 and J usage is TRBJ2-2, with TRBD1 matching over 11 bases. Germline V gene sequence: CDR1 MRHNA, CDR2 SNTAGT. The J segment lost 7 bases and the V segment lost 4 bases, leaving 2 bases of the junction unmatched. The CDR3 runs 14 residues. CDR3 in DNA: TGTGCCAGCAGTGTGGACAGGGGGCGCGGGGAGCTGTTTTTT. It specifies CASSVDRGRGELFF.

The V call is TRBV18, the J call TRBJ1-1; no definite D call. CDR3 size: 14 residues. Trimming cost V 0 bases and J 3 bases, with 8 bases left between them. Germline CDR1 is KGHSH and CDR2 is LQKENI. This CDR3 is CASSPPAGYTEAFF. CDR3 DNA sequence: TGTGCCAGCTCACCACCGGCAGGCTACACTGAAGCTTTCTTT. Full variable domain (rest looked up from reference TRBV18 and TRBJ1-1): NAGVMQNPRHLVRRRGQEARLRCSPMKGHSHVYWYRQLPEEGLKFMVYLQKENIIDESGMPKERFSAEFPKEGPSILRIQQVVRGDSAAYFCASSPPAGYTEAFFGQGTRLTVV.

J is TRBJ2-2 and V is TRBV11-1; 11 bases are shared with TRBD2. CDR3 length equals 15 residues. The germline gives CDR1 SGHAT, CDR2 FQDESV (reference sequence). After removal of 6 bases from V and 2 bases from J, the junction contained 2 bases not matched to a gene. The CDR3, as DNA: TGTGCCAGCAGACTAGCGGGGGCAAACACCGGGGAGCTGTTTTTT. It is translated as CASRLAGANTGELFF.

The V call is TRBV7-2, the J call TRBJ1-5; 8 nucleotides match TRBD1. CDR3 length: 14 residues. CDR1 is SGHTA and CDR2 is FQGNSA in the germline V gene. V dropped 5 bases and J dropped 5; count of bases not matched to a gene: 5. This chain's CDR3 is CASSMDREYQPQHF. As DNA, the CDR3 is TGTGCCAGCAGCATGGACAGGGAGTATCAGCCCCAGCATTTT. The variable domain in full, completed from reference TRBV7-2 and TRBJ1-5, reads GAGVSQSPSNKVTEKGKDVELRCDPISGHTALYWYRQSLGQGLEFLIYFQGNSAPDKSGLPSDRFSAERTGGSVSTLTIQRTQQEDSAVYLCASSMDREYQPQHFGDGTRLSIL.

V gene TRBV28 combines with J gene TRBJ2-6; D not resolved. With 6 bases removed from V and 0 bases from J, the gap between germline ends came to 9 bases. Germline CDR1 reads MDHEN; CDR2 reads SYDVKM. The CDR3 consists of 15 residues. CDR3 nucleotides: TGTGCCAGCAGCCCGGGCAGCTCTGGGGCCAACGTCCTGACTTTC. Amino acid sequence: CASSPGSSGANVLTF.

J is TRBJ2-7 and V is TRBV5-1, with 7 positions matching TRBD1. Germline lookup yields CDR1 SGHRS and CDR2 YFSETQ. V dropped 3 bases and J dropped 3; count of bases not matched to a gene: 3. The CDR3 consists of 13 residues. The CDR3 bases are TGCGCCAGCAGCTCGGGGACAGTCTACGAGCAGTACTTC. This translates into CASSSGTVYEQYF.

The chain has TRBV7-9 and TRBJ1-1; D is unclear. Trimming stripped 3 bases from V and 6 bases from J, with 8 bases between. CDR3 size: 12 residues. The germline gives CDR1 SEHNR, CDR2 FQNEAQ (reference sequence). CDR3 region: CASSLGIAEAFF. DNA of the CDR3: TGTGCCAGCAGCTTGGGGATAGCTGAAGCTTTCTTT.